This TCR beta chain comes out of a study of cytomegalovirus exposure and HLA in healthy donors. Study details: The platform used for the approximately 120 validation repertoires matched that of the 666 first-cohort repertoires, a later analysis reported.

The method was immunoSEQ multiplex PCR; TCRdb's version includes in-frame clones alone and lacks a portion of them. The sample shows 150,000 to 200,000 clones, 91% of them seen only once. Study-wide results and limits: According to the study, 160 or so TCR beta chains were cytomegalovirus-associated.

Looked up from germline, CDR1 is MNHEY and CDR2 is SMNVEV (reference sequence). The CDR3 extends over 12 amino acids. V was shortened by 2 bases and J by 5 bases, with 6 bases between the two germline ends. Turning to this clone: Antigen unknown.

The sample was PBMCs. The genes are TRBV27 and TRBJ1-2; no clear D. The clonotype originates from a woman between 18 and 30 years old in good health and CMV-seropositive. The CDR3 loop is CASSLDGYGYTF. DNA for the CDR3: TGTGCCAGCAGTTTAGACGGGTATGGCTACACCTTC.